Listed below are T cell receptor beta chains from one sample, sequenced in a study of molecular identifiers for immune sequencing clone quantification. TCRdb reprocessed the PCR reads with MiXCR, giving one entry per CDR3 protein. The table lists about 330,000 distinct CDR3 sequences, roughly 24% of them singletons, with around 0.76% in the top ten. The source material was naive CD8+ T cells from blood, with Jurkat cell RNA spiked in. These receptors were taken from a human donor in good health. Some libraries in this study had Jurkat cell RNA spiked in. CDR3s include the opening cysteine and the closing phenylalanine or tryptophan. A D gene is named only where the DNA matches it firmly. Rows may omit the clone size; those that give it use once, few, many or a size class.

V gene	clone size	D gene	J gene	CDR3 DNA	CDR3 protein
TRBV5-4	.	TRBD1	TRBJ1-2	TGTGCCAGCAGCTTGTTTATGGGACAGGGGGCCGGCTACACCTTC	CASSLFMGQGAGYTF
TRBV9	few	.	TRBJ2-7	TGTGCCAGCAGCGTAGTGGGCAGTGCCTCCTACGAGCAGTACTTC	CASSVVGSASYEQYF
TRBV4-1	few	TRBD1	TRBJ2-5	TGCGCCAGCAGCCAAGAACAGGGGCTGGCAGAGACCCAGTACTTC	CASSQEQGLAETQYF
TRBV29-1	many	TRBD1	TRBJ1-2	TGCAGCGTTGAAGACGTCCCCCGACAGGGGATTGATGGCTACACCTTC	CSVEDVPRQGIDGYTF
TRBV24-1	few	TRBD1	TRBJ2-3	TGTGCCACCAGTGAGGTGACAGGGTTGCGGAAAAGCACAGATACGCAGTATTTT	CATSEVTGLRKSTDTQYF
TRBV7-9	.	.	TRBJ2-5	TGTGCCAGCAGCTTAGTCCCTTGGGCCCGGGACGAAGGGCTGGAGACCCAGTACTTC	CASSLVPWARDEGLETQYF
TRBV28	few	TRBD1	TRBJ2-7	TGTGCCAGCAGCCTAGCCGACAGGGGTTACGAGCAGTACTTC	CASSLADRGYEQYF
TRBV30	.	.	TRBJ2-1	TGTGCCTGGCAGATGACTAGGGGTGAGCAGTTCTTC	CAWQMTRGEQFF
TRBV20-1	few	TRBD2	TRBJ2-1	TGCAGTGCTAGGGGACTAGCGGGGACCAATGAGCAGTTCTTC	CSARGLAGTNEQFF
TRBV5-6	few	TRBD1	TRBJ2-7	TGTGCCAGCAGCTGGGGGGACAGGCAGTCCTACGAGCAGTACTTC	CASSWGDRQSYEQYF
TRBV5-5	many	TRBD2	TRBJ2-3	TGTGCCAGCAGCGGCCAGTTCCACACTACTAGCGGGGGGGCCTCAGATACGCAGTATTTT	CASSGQFHTTSGGASDTQYF
TRBV12-3/TRBV12-4	few	.	TRBJ2-7	TGTGCCAGCAGTTTATGGGGATCCACCTACGAGCAGTACTTC	CASSLWGSTYEQYF
TRBV6-6	few	.	TRBJ2-7	TGTGCCAGCAGCTTGCCGAGAGGGGAGCAGTACTTC	CASSLPRGEQYF
TRBV25-1	once	.	TRBJ2-5	TGTGCCAGCACTCCGCCCGACACTCCGGGAATAGAGACCCAGTACTTC	CASTPPDTPGIETQYF
TRBV3-1	few	TRBD1	TRBJ1-1	TGTGCCAGCAGCGACGACTTCCCGGGACAGGGGGCTTCCACTGAAGCTTTCTTT	CASSDDFPGQGASTEAFF
TRBV10-3	few	.	TRBJ1-1	TGTGCCATCAGTGAGTGGCAGGGTTCCACTGAAGCTTTCTTT	CAISEWQGSTEAFF
TRBV14	many	.	TRBJ1-2	TGTGCCAGCAGCCAAGGACCCAGGGGCTATGGCTACACCTTC	CASSQGPRGYGYTF
TRBV7-8	many	.	TRBJ2-7	TGTGCCAGCAGCTTAGCCGGCCTCGAGCAGTACTTC	CASSLAGLEQYF
TRBV4-3	.	TRBD2	TRBJ2-3	TGCGCCAGCAGCCAAGATGCTAGCGGGTTCCCCACAGATACGCAGTATTTT	CASSQDASGFPTDTQYF
TRBV15	.	.	TRBJ1-5	TGTGCCACCAGCAGAGATCTCGGGACGGCAGGAAGACAGCCCCAGCATTTT	CATSRDLGTAGRQPQHF
TRBV12-3/TRBV12-4	few	TRBD1	TRBJ1-2	TGTGCCAGCAGAACTTCCTCCCGGACAGGGTATGGCTACACCTTC	CASRTSSRTGYGYTF
TRBV5-6	.	.	TRBJ2-7	TGTGCCAGCAGTATCCCTGCGAGGGAGCAGTACTTC	CASSIPAREQYF
TRBV6-5	few	.	TRBJ2-3	TGTGCCACCACAAGTTCGGGGATATACACAGATACGCAGTATTTT	CATTSSGIYTDTQYF
TRBV30	few	.	TRBJ2-1	TGTGCCTGGAGTTTGGGGGGCACCTACAATGAGCAGTTCTTC	CAWSLGGTYNEQFF
TRBV4-3	.	.	TRBJ1-6	TGCGCCAGCAGCCAAGTGTCGAGCTCCTATAATTCACCCCTCCACTTT	CASSQVSSSYNSPLHF
TRBV5-1	.	TRBD1	TRBJ2-7	TGCGCCAGCAGCACAGTCGACAGGGCAGGGGAGCAGTACTTC	CASSTVDRAGEQYF
TRBV6-5	many	TRBD2	TRBJ2-3	TGTGCCAGCAGCCACCACAGCGGGGGGGCGGGGGATACGCAGTATTTT	CASSHHSGGAGDTQYF
TRBV12-3/TRBV12-4	.	.	TRBJ2-7	TGTGCCAGCAGTCCCCAGGGAACCCCCGATGAGCAGTACTTC	CASSPQGTPDEQYF
TRBV6-2/TRBV6-3	many	TRBD1	TRBJ2-7	TGTGCCAGCAGTTACCCAGGGGGCAACGAGCAGTACTTC	CASSYPGGNEQYF
TRBV29-1	many	TRBD1	TRBJ2-7	TGCAGCGTCGAAAAGGGACAGGGGGCGGCCTACGAGCAGTACTTC	CSVEKGQGAAYEQYF
TRBV4-1	.	.	TRBJ2-5	TGCGCCAGCAGCCAAGTCGTCGAAGAGACCCAGTACTTC	CASSQVVEETQYF
TRBV6-5	.	.	TRBJ1-5	TGTGCCAGCAGTCCCCGACAGCATTATAGCAATCAGCCCCAGCATTTT	CASSPRQHYSNQPQHF
TRBV24-1	many	.	TRBJ1-1	TGTGCCACCAGTGATCCCAGCCTGACAGACGAAGCTTTCTTT	CATSDPSLTDEAFF
TRBV11-2	.	.	TRBJ1-5	TGTGCCAGCAGCTACGGCCCAGATCAGCCCCAGCATTTT	CASSYGPDQPQHF
TRBV12-3/TRBV12-4	.	.	TRBJ1-1	TGTGCCAGCAGCCACAGGGCAAGTAGAAGCACTGAAGCTCTCTTT	CASSHRASRSTEALF
TRBV27	few	TRBD1	TRBJ2-2	TGTGCCAGCAGTTTAGGGACAGGCGGAAGAAACACCGGGGAGCTGTTTTTT	CASSLGTGGRNTGELFF
TRBV14	.	TRBD2	TRBJ2-7	TGTGCCAGCAGCCGAGAGGTTGGACTAGGATACGAGCAGTACTTC	CASSREVGLGYEQYF
TRBV5-4	.	TRBD1	TRBJ2-5	TGTGCCAGCAGCGATACGACAGGGGGCGAAGAGACCCAGTACTTC	CASSDTTGGEETQYF
TRBV20-1	many	.	TRBJ1-1	TGCAGTGCTAGGTCCCGGTGGAGCACTGAAGCTTTCTTT	CSARSRWSTEAFF
TRBV5-6	many	TRBD1	TRBJ2-7	TGTGCCAGCAGCTTGGAGGGGACAGGGTACGAGCAGTACTTC	CASSLEGTGYEQYF
TRBV12-3/TRBV12-4	.	.	TRBJ2-5	TGTGCCAGCAAAGAAGCGTCCGAGGAGACCCAGTACTTC	CASKEASEETQYF
TRBV13	many	.	TRBJ2-7	TGTGCCAGCAGCGCGCGGACCCATACCTACGAGCAGTACTTC	CASSARTHTYEQYF